The sequence of this T cell receptor beta chain was determined in a study of T-cell reconstitution after alpha-beta-depleted transplantation in children. TCRbeta library preparation incorporated unique molecular identifiers. TCRdb recomputed calls from the PCR reads with MiXCR, one row per CDR3 protein. The profile shows around 600,000 distinct CDR3 sequences, 16% of them singletons. V shed 5 bases and J shed 5 bases, with 19 bases lying between them. The CDR3 is 16 residues long. The chain joins TRBV12-3 or TRBV12-4 to TRBJ2-1; TRBD2 is a possible D gene (7 bases). The sequence was collected from a human donor who donated a stem cell graft to a child with acute myeloid leukemia. This sample comprised PBMCs from the stem cell graft donor, obtained from the stem cell graft. The chain's CDR3 is CASSPSGGRFHNEQFF. The CDR3 bases are TGTGCCAGCAGTCCGTCGGGGGGCCGTTTTCACAATGAGCAGTTCTTC.